The rows below give T cell receptor beta chains drawn from one sample of a study of T cells in Graves' hyperthyroidism and ophthalmopathy. Each CDR3 protein gets one entry after TCRdb re-called the multiplex PCR reads with MiXCR. In the table there are about 640,000 distinct CDR3 sequences, less than 25% of which are singletons. The sequenced sample was blood. All receptors derive from a young man with Graves' ophthalmopathy. CDR3s include the opening cysteine and the closing phenylalanine or tryptophan. A D gene is named only where the DNA matches it firmly. A row's size may be missing; if present it is once, few, many or a size class.

TRBJ1-1	TRBV30	many	-	14	CAWTGSPRDTEAFF	TGTGCCTGGACAGGGTCTCCGAGAGATACTGAAGCTTTCTTT
TRBJ2-2	TRBV5-6	few	-	15	CASSLGPTNTGELFF	TGTGCCAGCAGCTTGGGCCCCACGAACACCGGGGAGCTGTTTTTT
TRBJ2-1	TRBV7-9	-	-	14	CASSSTLVSNEQFF	TGTGCCAGCAGCTCGACCTTAGTGAGCAATGAGCAGTTCTTC
TRBJ2-7	TRBV15	-	TRBD1	14	CATSNGQGSYEQYF	TGTGCCACCAGCAACGGACAGGGCTCCTACGAGCAGTACTTC
TRBJ2-7	TRBV6-2/TRBV6-3	few	TRBD2	22	CASSYRLYSGGETSGDSYEQYF	TGTGCCAGCAGTTACCGGCTTTACTCAGGGGGCGAGACTAGCGGGGACTCCTACGAGCAGTACTTC
TRBJ2-2	TRBV18	-	-	16	CASSPFDAKNTGELFF	TGTGCCAGCTCCCCGTTCGACGCAAAGAACACCGGGGAGCTGTTTTTT
TRBJ1-2	TRBV2	many	-	13	CASQTGTNYGYTF	TGTGCCAGCCAAACCGGCACTAACTATGGCTACACCTTC
TRBJ2-7	TRBV10-3	few	TRBD1	15	CAISIQTGGGYEQYF	TGTGCCATCAGTATCCAGACAGGGGGCGGGTACGAGCAGTACTTC
TRBJ2-7	TRBV6-2/TRBV6-3	-	TRBD2	17	CASSYRRTSGDTYEQYF	TGTGCCAGCAGTTACAGGCGGACTAGCGGGGATACCTACGAGCAGTACTTC
TRBJ2-7	TRBV6-1	-	-	14	CASSSRYEGYEQYF	TGTGCCAGCAGTTCTAGATACGAGGGCTACGAGCAGTACTTC
TRBJ2-7	TRBV5-1	few	TRBD1	16	CASGSAAGTGGREQYF	TGCGCCAGCGGCTCCGCGGCTGGGACAGGGGGCAGGGAGCAGTACTTC
TRBJ2-7	TRBV7-8	-	-	14	CASSLFYSPHEQYF	TGTGCCAGCAGCTTATTCTACTCACCCCACGAGCAGTACTTC
TRBJ2-7	TRBV20-1	many	TRBD2	13	CSAQREGRYEQYF	TGCAGTGCTCAGCGGGAGGGCCGATACGAGCAGTACTTC
TRBJ2-7	TRBV2	many	-	14	CASSGGRAAYEQYF	TGTGCCAGCAGTGGGGGCAGGGCCGCCTACGAGCAGTACTTC
TRBJ2-1	TRBV7-2	-	-	12	CASSLGYNKQFF	TGTGCCAGCAGCTTAGGTTACAATAAGCAGTTCTTC
TRBJ2-5	TRBV2	few	-	13	CASTTENQEAQYF	TGTGCCAGCACTACAGAGAATCAAGAGGCCCAGTACTTC
TRBJ2-7	TRBV4-1	few	TRBD2	16	CASSQDTAGYTYEQYF	TGCGCCAGCAGCCAAGATACAGCGGGATACACCTACGAGCAGTACTTC
TRBJ2-3	TRBV20-1	few	TRBD2	15	CSAAPGTSGTDTQYF	TGCAGTGCTGCGCCCGGGACTAGCGGCACAGATACGCAGTATTTT
TRBJ1-2	TRBV10-3	many	-	12	CAISESGYGYTF	TGTGCCATCAGTGAGTCTGGCTATGGCTACACCTTC
TRBJ2-5	TRBV13	-	TRBD1	16	CASSLGKQGSQETQYF	TGTGCCAGCAGCTTAGGCAAACAGGGGTCCCAAGAGACCCAGTACTTC
TRBJ2-1	TRBV3-1	few	-	12	CASSQDAREQFF	TGTGCCAGCAGCCAAGATGCGCGTGAGCAGTTCTTC
TRBJ2-3	TRBV15	few	TRBD2	17	CATSRDRASGSVDTQYF	TGTGCCACCAGCAGAGATCGCGCTAGCGGGAGCGTAGATACGCAGTATTTT
TRBJ2-3	TRBV5-1	-	-	15	CASSKSPGAGDTQYF	TGCGCCAGCAGCAAGTCACCCGGTGCCGGAGATACGCAGTATTTT
TRBJ2-7	TRBV4-3	few	TRBD2	16	CASSPGLAETFYEQYF	TGCGCCAGCAGCCCCGGACTAGCGGAGACCTTCTACGAGCAGTACTTC
TRBJ1-1	TRBV6-6	-	TRBD1	17	CASSYSTGWSSRTEAFF	TGTGCCAGCAGTTACTCGACAGGGTGGTCTAGTAGGACTGAAGCTTTCTTT
TRBJ2-7	TRBV20-1	few	-	15	CSAAMEGVDSYEQYF	TGCAGTGCCGCTATGGAGGGGGTTGACTCCTACGAGCAGTACTTC
TRBJ2-3	TRBV4-1	-	-	17	CASSQGASERITDTQYF	TGCGCCAGCAGCCAAGGGGCATCCGAGCGGATCACAGATACGCAGTATTTT
TRBJ2-3	TRBV7-9	-	-	14	CASSPLVFTDTQYF	TGTGCCAGCAGCCCCCTAGTGTTCACAGATACGCAGTATTTT
TRBJ1-2	TRBV29-1	few	TRBD1	14	CSVPGDREDYGYTF	TGCAGCGTCCCCGGGGACAGGGAGGACTATGGCTACACCTTC
TRBJ2-7	TRBV5-1	many	-	15	CASSPTEGRSVEQYF	TGCGCCAGCAGCCCGACCGAGGGACGGTCTGTCGAGCAGTACTTC
TRBJ1-1	TRBV2	few	-	15	CASSWGGGGNTEAFF	TGTGCCAGCAGTTGGGGGGGGGGGGGGAACACTGAAGCTTTCTTT